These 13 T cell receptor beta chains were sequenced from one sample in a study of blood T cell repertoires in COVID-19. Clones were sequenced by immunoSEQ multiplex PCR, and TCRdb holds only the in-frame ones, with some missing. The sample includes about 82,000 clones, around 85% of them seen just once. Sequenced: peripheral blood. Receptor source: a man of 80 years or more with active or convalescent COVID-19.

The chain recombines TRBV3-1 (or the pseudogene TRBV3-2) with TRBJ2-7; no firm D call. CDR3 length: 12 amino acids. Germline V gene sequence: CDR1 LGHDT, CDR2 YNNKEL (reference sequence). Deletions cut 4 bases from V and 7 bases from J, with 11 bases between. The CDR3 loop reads CASSLVGGEQYV. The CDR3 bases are TGTGCCAGCAGCCTCGTTGGCGGTGAGCAGTACGTC.

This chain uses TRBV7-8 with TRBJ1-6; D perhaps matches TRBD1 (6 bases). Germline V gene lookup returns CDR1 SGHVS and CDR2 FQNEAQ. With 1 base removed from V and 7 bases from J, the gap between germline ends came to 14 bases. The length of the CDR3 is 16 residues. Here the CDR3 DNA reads TGTGCCAGCAGCTTAGGGGACACCCGGAAGAATTCACCCCTCCACTTT. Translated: CASSLGDTRKNSPLHF.

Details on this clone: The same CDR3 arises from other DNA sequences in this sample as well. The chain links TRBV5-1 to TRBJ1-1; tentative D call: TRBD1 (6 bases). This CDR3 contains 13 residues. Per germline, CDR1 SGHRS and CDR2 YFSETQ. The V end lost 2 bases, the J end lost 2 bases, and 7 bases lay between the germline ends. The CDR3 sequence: CASSLQGNTEAFF. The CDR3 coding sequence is TGCGCCAGCAGCTTACAGGGTAACACTGAAGCTTTCTTT.

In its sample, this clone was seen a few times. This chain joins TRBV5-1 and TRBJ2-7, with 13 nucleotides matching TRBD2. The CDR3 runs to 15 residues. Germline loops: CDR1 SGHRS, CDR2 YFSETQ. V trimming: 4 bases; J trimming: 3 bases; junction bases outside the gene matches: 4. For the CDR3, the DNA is TGCGCCAGCAGCGAGGGACTAGCGGGGAACTACGAGCAGTACGTC. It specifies CASSEGLAGNYEQYV.

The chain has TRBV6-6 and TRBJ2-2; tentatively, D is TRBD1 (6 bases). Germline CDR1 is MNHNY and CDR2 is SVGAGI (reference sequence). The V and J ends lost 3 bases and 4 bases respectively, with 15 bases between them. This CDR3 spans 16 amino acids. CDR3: CASSYRTAGATGELFF. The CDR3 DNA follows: TGTGCCAGCAGTTATCGAACCGCAGGGGCCACCGGGGAGCTGTTTTTT.

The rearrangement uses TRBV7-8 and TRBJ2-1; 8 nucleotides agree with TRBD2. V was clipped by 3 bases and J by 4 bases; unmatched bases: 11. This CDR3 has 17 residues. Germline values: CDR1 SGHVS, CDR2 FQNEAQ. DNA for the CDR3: TGTGCCAGCAGCTTGGTGGGGGTTGCGGGGGGTTACAATGAGCAGTTCTTC. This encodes CASSLVGVAGGYNEQFF.

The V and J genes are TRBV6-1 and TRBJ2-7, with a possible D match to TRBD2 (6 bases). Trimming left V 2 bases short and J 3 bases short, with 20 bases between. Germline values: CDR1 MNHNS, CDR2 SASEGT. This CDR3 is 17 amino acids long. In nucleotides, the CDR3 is TGTGCCAGCAGTGAACTTAAGAAGGGACTTACATACTACGAGCAGTACGTC. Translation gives CASSELKKGLTYYEQYV.

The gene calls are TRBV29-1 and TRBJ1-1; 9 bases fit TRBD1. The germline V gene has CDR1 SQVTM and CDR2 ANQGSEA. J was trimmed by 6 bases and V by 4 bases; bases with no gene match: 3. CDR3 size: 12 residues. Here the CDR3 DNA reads TGCAGCGTTGTACAGGGGGCCCCTGAAGCTTTCTTT. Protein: CSVVQGAPEAFF.

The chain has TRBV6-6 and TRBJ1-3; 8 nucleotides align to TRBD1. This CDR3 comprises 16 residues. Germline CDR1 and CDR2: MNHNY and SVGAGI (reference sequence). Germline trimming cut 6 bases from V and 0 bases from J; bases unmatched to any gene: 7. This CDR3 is CASSAGQGNSGNTIYF. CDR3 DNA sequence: TGTGCCAGCAGCGCCGGACAGGGAAACTCTGGAAACACCATATATTTT.

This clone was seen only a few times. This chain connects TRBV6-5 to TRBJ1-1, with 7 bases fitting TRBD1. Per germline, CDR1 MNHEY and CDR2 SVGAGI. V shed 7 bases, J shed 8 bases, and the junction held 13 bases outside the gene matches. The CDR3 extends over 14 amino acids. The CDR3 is CASKNPGQPGEAFF. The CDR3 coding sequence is TGTGCCAGCAAAAACCCGGGACAGCCGGGGGAAGCTTTCTTT.

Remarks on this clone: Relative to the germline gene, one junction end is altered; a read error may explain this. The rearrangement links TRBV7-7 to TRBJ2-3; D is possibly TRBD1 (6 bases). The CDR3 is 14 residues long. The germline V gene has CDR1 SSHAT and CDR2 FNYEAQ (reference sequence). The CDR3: CASSLGQSTDTQYF. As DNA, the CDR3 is TGTGCTAGCAGCTTAGGACAGAGCACAGATACGCAGTATTTT.

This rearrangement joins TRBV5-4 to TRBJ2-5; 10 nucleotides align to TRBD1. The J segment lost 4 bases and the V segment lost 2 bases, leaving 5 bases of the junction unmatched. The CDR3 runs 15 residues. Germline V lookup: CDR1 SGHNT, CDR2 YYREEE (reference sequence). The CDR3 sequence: CASSFPGQGRETQYF. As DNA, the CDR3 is TGTGCCAGCAGCTTCCCGGGACAGGGGAGAGAGACCCAGTACTTC.

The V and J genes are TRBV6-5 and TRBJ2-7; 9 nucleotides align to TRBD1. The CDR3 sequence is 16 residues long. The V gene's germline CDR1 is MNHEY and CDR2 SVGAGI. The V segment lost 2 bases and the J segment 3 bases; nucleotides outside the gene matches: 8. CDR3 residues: CASSYKRDREYYEQYV. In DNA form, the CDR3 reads TGTGCCAGCAGTTACAAGAGGGACAGGGAATACTACGAGCAGTACGTC.